The rows below give T cell receptor beta chains drawn from one sample of a study of tumor-infiltrating lymphocytes in localized non-small cell lung cancer. Sequencing was performed with immunoSEQ multiplex PCR; in TCRdb, only in-frame clones are kept and a portion is missing. The repertoire holds about 17,000 clones, with 65% to 85% as singletons. The source material was uninvolved lung tissue not adjacent to the tumor. These receptors were taken from a human donor with non-small cell lung cancer. Both conserved end residues are part of each CDR3. The D gene is left open where the match is weak. Rows give clone size only sometimes, using once, few, many, or a class for an expanded clone.

v_gene	j_gene	d_gene	abundance	CDR3nt	CDR3aa
TRBV5-1	TRBJ1-1	-	-	TGCGCCAGCAGCTTAAAAGAGGTGAACACTGAAGCTTTCTTT	CASSLKEVNTEAFF
TRBV28	TRBJ1-5	TRBD1	-	TGTGCCAGCCGGCCAGGGGGCGGAAACAATCAGCCCCAGCATTTT	CASRPGGGNNQPQHF
TRBV28	TRBJ2-7	-	-	TGTGCCAGCAGTGCTGACAGGAGGGTTCCTCCGCAGCGGACCTACGAGCAGTACTTC	CASSADRRVPPQRTYEQYF
TRBV6-1	TRBJ2-7	-	once	TGTGCCAGCAGGGACGGATCTTCCTACGAGCAGTACTTC	CASRDGSSYEQYF
TRBV27	TRBJ1-1	-	-	TGTGCCAGCAGTCGCCTCGGGAGGAACACTGAAGCTTTCTTT	CASSRLGRNTEAFF
TRBV5-5	TRBJ1-2	TRBD1	-	TGTGCCAGCAGCCGCACCTGGACAGGCCCCTATGGCTACACCTTC	CASSRTWTGPYGYTF
TRBV9	TRBJ2-2	-	-	TGTGCCAGCAGCGTAGTAGCAGGGAACACCGGGGAGCTGTTTTTT	CASSVVAGNTGELFF
TRBV27	TRBJ2-1	TRBD2	few	TGTGCCAGCAGCCGGATAGCGGGGGCAGACAATGAGCAGTTCTTC	CASSRIAGADNEQFF
TRBV5-4	TRBJ1-2	-	-	TGTGCCAGCAGCCCGGAACGAACAGGCAGGTTAGACTATGGCTACACCTTC	CASSPERTGRLDYGYTF
TRBV2	TRBJ2-2	TRBD1	-	TGTGCCACTGGACAGGGGGGCACCGGGGAGCTGTTTTTT	CATGQGGTGELFF
TRBV28	TRBJ1-1	-	-	TGTGCCAGCAGTTACGACGACAGGCCGCACACTGAAGCTTTCTTT	CASSYDDRPHTEAFF
TRBV19	TRBJ1-3	-	-	TGTGCCAGTAGTAGTACGTCCTCTGGAAACACCATATATTTT	CASSSTSSGNTIYF
TRBV6-1	TRBJ1-1	-	-	TGTGCCAGCCGCGAGGACATATACACTGAAGCTTTCTTT	CASREDIYTEAFF
TRBV6-6	TRBJ1-1	-	-	TGTGCCAGCAGTTACTTCAACACTGAAGCTTTCTTT	CASSYFNTEAFF
TRBV7-3	TRBJ1-2	-	few	TGTGCCAGCAGCTTCGCAGGGCGAGGCTACACCTTC	CASSFAGRGYTF
TRBV10-3	TRBJ1-2	-	once	TGTGCCATCAGTGATTCGAGAAGGGGGGGTTTGAATGGCTACACCTTC	CAISDSRRGGLNGYTF
TRBV5-8	TRBJ2-3	-	-	TGTGCCAGCAGCTTGAAGGGCTCAGATACGCAGTATTTT	CASSLKGSDTQYF
TRBV10-3	TRBJ2-7	-	-	TGTGCCACCGGGCGCTTTATCTACGAGGAGCAGTACTTC	CATGRFIYEEQYF
TRBV6-5	TRBJ2-2	TRBD2	-	TGTGCCAGCAGTTTCCGACTAGCGGGAGCCGGGGAGCTGTTTTTT	CASSFRLAGAGELFF
TRBV6-5	TRBJ2-3	-	-	TGTGCCAGCTGGAGGGCCCACACAGATACGCAGTATTTT	CASWRAHTDTQYF